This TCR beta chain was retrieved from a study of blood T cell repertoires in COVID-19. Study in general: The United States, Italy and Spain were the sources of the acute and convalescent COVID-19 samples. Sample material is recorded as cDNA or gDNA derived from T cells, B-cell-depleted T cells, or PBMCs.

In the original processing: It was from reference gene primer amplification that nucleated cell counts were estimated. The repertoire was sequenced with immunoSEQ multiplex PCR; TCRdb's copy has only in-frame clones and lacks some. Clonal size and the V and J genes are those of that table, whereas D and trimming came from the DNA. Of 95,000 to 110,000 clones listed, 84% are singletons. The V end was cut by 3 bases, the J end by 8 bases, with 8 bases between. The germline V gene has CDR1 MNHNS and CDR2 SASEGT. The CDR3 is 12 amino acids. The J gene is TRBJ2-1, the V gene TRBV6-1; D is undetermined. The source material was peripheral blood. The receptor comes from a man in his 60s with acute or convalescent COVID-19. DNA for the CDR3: TGTGCCAGCAGTGACCAGTTGGATGAGCAGTTCTTC. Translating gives CASSDQLDEQFF.